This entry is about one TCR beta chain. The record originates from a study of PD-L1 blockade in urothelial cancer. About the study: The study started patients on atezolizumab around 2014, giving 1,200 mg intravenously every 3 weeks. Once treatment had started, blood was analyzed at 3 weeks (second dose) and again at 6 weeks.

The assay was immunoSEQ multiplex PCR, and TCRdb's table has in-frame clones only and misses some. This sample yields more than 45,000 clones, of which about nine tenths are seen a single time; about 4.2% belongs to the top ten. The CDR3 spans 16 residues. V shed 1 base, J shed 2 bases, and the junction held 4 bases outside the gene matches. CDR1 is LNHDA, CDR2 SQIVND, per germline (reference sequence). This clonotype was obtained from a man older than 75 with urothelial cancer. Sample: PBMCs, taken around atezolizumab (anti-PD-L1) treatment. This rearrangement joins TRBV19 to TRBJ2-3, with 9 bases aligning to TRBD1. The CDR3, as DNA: TGTGCCAGTAGTATAGTAACAGGGGGCAACACAGATACGCAGTATTTT. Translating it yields CASSIVTGGNTDTQYF.